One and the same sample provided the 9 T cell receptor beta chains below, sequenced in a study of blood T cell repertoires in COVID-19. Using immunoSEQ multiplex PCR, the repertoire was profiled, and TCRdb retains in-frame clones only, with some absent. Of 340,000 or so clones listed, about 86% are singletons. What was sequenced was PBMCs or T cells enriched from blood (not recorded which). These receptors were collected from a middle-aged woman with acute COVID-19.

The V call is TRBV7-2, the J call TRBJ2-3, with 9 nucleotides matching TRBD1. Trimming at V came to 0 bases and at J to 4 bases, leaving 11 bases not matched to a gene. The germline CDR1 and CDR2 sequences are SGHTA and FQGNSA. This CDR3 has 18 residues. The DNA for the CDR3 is TGTGCCAGCAGCTTAGCGGGGGGATGGGGACAGGGCCCAGATACGCAGTATTTT. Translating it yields CASSLAGGWGQGPDTQYF.

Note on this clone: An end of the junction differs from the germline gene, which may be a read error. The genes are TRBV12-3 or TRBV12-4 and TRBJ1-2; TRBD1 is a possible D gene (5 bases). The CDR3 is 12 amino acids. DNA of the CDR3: TGTGCCAGCAGTTTAGGCGGGGCTGTTACACACTTC. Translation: CASSLGGAVTHF.

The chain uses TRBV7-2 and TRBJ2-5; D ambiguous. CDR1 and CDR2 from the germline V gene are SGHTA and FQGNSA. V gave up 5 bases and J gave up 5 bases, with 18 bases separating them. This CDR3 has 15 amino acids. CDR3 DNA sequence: TGTGCCAGCAGCCATACCCTTCTTGGCCTTGAGACCCAGTACTTC. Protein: CASSHTLLGLETQYF. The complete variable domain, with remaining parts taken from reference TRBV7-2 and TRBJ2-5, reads GAGVSQSPSNKVTEKGKDVELRCDPISGHTALYWYRQSLGQGLEFLIYFQGNSAPDKSGLPSDRFSAERTGGSVSTLTIQRTQQEDSAVYLCASSHTLLGLETQYFGPGTRLLVL.

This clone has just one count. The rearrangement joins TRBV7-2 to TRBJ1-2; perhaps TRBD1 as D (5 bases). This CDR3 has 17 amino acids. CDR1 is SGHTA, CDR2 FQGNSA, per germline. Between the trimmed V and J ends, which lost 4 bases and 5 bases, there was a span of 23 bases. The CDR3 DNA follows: TGTGCCAGCAGCTCCCGCCTAATACAGACAGCGAATTATGGCTACACCTTC. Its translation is CASSSRLIQTANYGYTF.

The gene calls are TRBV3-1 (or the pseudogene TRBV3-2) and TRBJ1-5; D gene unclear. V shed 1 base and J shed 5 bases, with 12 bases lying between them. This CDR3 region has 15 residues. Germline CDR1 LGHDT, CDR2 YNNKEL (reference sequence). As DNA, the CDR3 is TGTGCCAGCAGCCAAGGATCGGGGAGGCATCAGCCCCAGCATTTT. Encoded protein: CASSQGSGRHQPQHF.

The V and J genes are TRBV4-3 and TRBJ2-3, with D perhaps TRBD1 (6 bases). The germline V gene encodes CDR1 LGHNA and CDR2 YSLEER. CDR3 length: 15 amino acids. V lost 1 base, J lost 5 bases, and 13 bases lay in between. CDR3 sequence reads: CASSQGQGSIDTQYF. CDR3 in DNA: TGCGCCAGCAGCCAAGGGCAGGGGTCTATAGATACGCAGTATTTT.

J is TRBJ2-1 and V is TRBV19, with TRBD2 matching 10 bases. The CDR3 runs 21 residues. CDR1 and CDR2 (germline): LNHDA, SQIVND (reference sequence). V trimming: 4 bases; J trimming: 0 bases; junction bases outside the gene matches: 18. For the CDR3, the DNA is TGTGCCAGTAGTAGAGCCCCTTTCGGGGTAGCGGGAGGCAGCTCCTACAATGAGCAGTTCTTC. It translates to CASSRAPFGVAGGSSYNEQFF.

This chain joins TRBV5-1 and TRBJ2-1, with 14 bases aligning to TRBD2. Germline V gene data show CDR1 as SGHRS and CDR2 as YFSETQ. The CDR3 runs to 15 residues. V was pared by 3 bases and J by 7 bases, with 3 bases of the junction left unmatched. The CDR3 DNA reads TGCGCCAGCAGCTCGGGACTAGCGGGAGTGAATGAGCAGTTCTTC. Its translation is CASSSGLAGVNEQFF.

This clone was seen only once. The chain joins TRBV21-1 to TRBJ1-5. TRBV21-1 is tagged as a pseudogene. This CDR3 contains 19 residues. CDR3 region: CASSKALPVPARGNQPQHF. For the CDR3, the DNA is TGTGCCAGCAGCAAAGCGCTCCCCGTACCGGCGCGGGGCAATCAGCCCCAGCATTTT.